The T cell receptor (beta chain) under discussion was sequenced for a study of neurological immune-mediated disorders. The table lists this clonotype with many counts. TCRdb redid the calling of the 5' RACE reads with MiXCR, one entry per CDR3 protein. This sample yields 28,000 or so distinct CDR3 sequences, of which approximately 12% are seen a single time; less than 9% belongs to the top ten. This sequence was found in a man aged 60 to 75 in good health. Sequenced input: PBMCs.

The CDR3 protein is CSVEGLVNEQFF. CDR3 sequence (DNA): TGCAGCGTTGAGGGCCTAGTCAATGAGCAGTTCTTC. This chain connects TRBV29-1 to TRBJ2-1; D is undetermined. Germline V gives CDR1 SQVTM, CDR2 ANQGSEA. V lost 3 bases and J 6 bases, leaving 9 bases between the germline ends. The CDR3 length is 12 residues.